Below, one T cell receptor beta chain is given with its context. Its antigen is still unknown. This sample is drawn from a study of T cell responses to AZD1222 COVID-19 vaccine. About the research overall: Pooled samples include second doses given at about 4 or 12 weeks. General study results and limits: Vaccine-associated CD4 TCRs ranged over spike, dominating at 160-218 and 743-854. Clonal diversity was possibly underestimated, and white British individuals and females predominated among donors. Nearly half of spike-specific TCRs reportedly target variant regions that are unmutated in the B.1.351 and B.1.1.7 variants.

The protocol was immunoSEQ multiplex PCR, while the TCRdb copy is restricted to in-frame clones and leaves out a portion. There are about 130,000 clones in the sample; about nine tenths occur only once, and 1.5% lies in the top ten. The CDR3 has 14 residues. The junction had 5 bases not matched to a gene; V was cut back by 3 bases and J by 3 bases. Germline V gene lookup returns CDR1 SGHNT and CDR2 YYREEE (reference sequence). The sequencing here drew on peripheral blood, taken on day 0 of AZD1222 vaccination. This TCR derives from an adult in good health. The chain is built from TRBV5-4 and TRBJ1-2, with TRBD1 matching 7 bases. Here the CDR3 DNA reads TGTGCCAGCAGCTCCGGACAGGTCCACTATGGCTACACCTTC. Its protein is CASSSGQVHYGYTF.